These 16 T cell receptor beta chains share one sample of origin, sequenced in a study of T cell repertoires in cytomegalovirus infection. TCRdb reanalysed the reads using MiXCR and keeps one entry per CDR3 protein. The sample lists around 740,000 distinct CDR3 sequences, less than 40% occurring once. The specimen was PBMCs. The receptors here all came from a human donor in good health (CMV status not recorded). Some clones in this sample may be carry-over from other donors' samples.

The chain uses TRBV5-5 and TRBJ2-4; TRBD1 aligns across 7 bases. V was pared by 0 bases and J by 6 bases, with 6 bases of the junction left unmatched. The length of the CDR3 is 15 residues. Germline CDR1 is SGHKS and CDR2 is YYEKEE (reference sequence). The CDR3 bases are TGTGCCAGCAGCTTGGAGACAGGGTTTGGAAACATTCAGTACTTC. Translated: CASSLETGFGNIQYF.

The rearrangement joins TRBV14 to TRBJ2-7, with TRBD1 matching 8 bases. The germline gives CDR1 SGHDN, CDR2 FVKESK. Trimming at V came to 4 bases and at J to 1 base, leaving 9 bases not matched to a gene. The CDR3 is 16 residues long. In DNA form, the CDR3 reads TGTGCCAGCAGCCTCCGGACAGGGCGTCGATCCTACGAGCAGTACTTC. Its protein product is CASSLRTGRRSYEQYF.

This clonotype was recorded a few times. The CDR3 DNA is TGTGCCAGCACTCCAGAGGGACCTCTAGAGGGCTACACCTTC. It translates to CASTPEGPLEGYTF. J is TRBJ1-2 and V is TRBV12-3 or TRBV12-4; D possibly corresponds to TRBD1 (5 bases). Trimming stripped 7 bases from V and 8 bases from J, with 20 bases between. The CDR3 runs 14 residues.

In its sample, this clonotype was seen a few times. The rearrangement uses TRBV24-1 and TRBJ2-5, with 11 positions matching TRBD2. Germline V CDR1 and CDR2: KGHDR, SFDVKD. The CDR3 has 14 amino acids. Germline trimming cut 5 bases from V and 6 bases from J; bases unmatched to any gene: 4. CDR3 sequence reads: CATSVAGGEKTQYF. In nucleotides, the CDR3 is TGTGCCACCAGTGTAGCGGGAGGGGAGAAGACCCAGTACTTC.

At least ten counts were recorded for this clonotype. The chain employs TRBV28 and TRBJ2-1; the match to TRBD2 covers 12 bases. The CDR3 totals 18 residues. The ends lost 6 bases at V and 8 bases at J; junction bases unmatched: 17. Germline lookup yields CDR1 MDHEN and CDR2 SYDVKM. This CDR3 is CASSPPRPSGRAEDEQFF. CDR3 DNA sequence: TGTGCCAGCAGCCCGCCCCGTCCTAGCGGGAGGGCGGAGGATGAGCAGTTCTTC.

The chain recombines TRBV28 with TRBJ1-4; D perhaps matches TRBD1 (5 bases). Germline V CDR1 and CDR2: MDHEN, SYDVKM. The CDR3 spans 15 residues. Deletions cut 7 bases from V and 3 bases from J, with 15 bases between. The CDR3 DNA reads TGTGCCAGCAATAGCAGGGCGCGGGCTAATGAAAAACTGTTTTTT. This encodes CASNSRARANEKLFF. Full variable domain (rest looked up from reference TRBV28 and TRBJ1-4): DVKVTQSSRYLVKRTGEKVFLECVQDMDHENMFWYRQDPGLGLRLIYFSYDVKMKEKGDIPEGYSVSREKKERFSLILESASTNQTSMYLCASNSRARANEKLFFGSGTQLSVL.

This clonotype was observed many times. This chain connects TRBV18 to TRBJ1-1; tentatively, D is TRBD1 (6 bases). The CDR3 has 13 amino acids. V shed 8 bases and J shed 0 bases, with 10 bases lying between them. CDR1 KGHSH and CDR2 LQKENI come from the germline V gene. In nucleotides, the CDR3 is TGTGCCAGCAGCCCAGGGGTGAACACTGAAGCTTTCTTT. Translating gives CASSPGVNTEAFF.

The chain combines TRBV7-8 with TRBJ2-5, with 11 bases aligning to TRBD2. Germline CDR1 SGHVS, CDR2 FQNEAQ. J was trimmed by 5 bases and V by 1 base; bases with no gene match: 6. This CDR3 is 16 amino acids long. The CDR3 is CASSLGSSGRAETQYF. The CDR3 DNA sequence: TGTGCCAGCAGCTTAGGAAGTAGCGGGAGGGCTGAGACCCAGTACTTC.

For this clonotype: A much larger clone differs by one base, so this may be a read error. The rearrangement uses TRBV7-3 and TRBJ2-3; D remains unclear. Trimming stripped 2 bases from V and 5 bases from J, with 17 bases between. Germline V gene data show CDR1 as SGHTA and CDR2 as FQGTGA. CDR3 length: 16 residues. The CDR3 protein is CASSLGTTLWRDTQYF. The CDR3 coding sequence is TGTGCCAGCAGCTTAGGTACAACGTTGTGGAGAGATACGCAGTATTTT.

This clonotype has a handful of counts. The chain couples TRBV6-1 to TRBJ2-7, with 9 bases matching TRBD1. This CDR3 region has 13 residues. V was pared by 7 bases and J by 5 bases, with 6 bases of the junction left unmatched. Per the germline V gene, CDR1 is MNHNS and CDR2 is SASEGT. This CDR3 is CASTRDRVDEQYF. The CDR3 region has the DNA TGTGCCAGCACCCGGGACAGGGTCGACGAGCAGTACTTC.

Notes on this clonotype: The junction departs from the called germline gene at one end, perhaps through a read error. This chain uses TRBV7-9 with TRBJ2-5; D perhaps matches TRBD2 (6 bases). Germline V gene data show CDR1 as SEHNR and CDR2 as FQNEAQ (reference sequence). The CDR3 consists of 12 residues. The CDR3 protein is CARSFSGETHYF. The DNA for the CDR3 is TGTGCCCGCAGCTTTAGCGGAGAGACCCACTACTTC.

This clonotype turned up a few times. The chain couples TRBV2 to TRBJ1-2, with TRBD1 as a possible D gene (5 bases). The V and J ends lost 6 bases and 8 bases respectively, with 22 bases between them. Germline values: CDR1 SNHLY, CDR2 FYNNEI. CDR3 length: 15 residues. CDR3 sequence reads: CASSLTGAPTGGYTF. The CDR3 DNA reads as TGTGCCAGCAGCCTTACAGGAGCCCCAACGGGGGGCTACACCTTC.

V gene TRBV12-3 or TRBV12-4 combines with J gene TRBJ2-1, with a possible D match to TRBD1 (6 bases). The CDR3 has 16 amino acids. Trimming stripped 5 bases from V and 5 bases from J, with 19 bases between. The CDR3, as DNA: TGTGCCAGCAGTCTACCCTACGTCAGGGGAGACAATGAGCAGTTCTTC. Its translation is CASSLPYVRGDNEQFF.

This clonotype appeared a few times. The genes are TRBV5-1 and TRBJ1-2; D is uncertain. Germline V gene data show CDR1 as SGHRS and CDR2 as YFSETQ. The CDR3 length is 13 residues. Trimming pared 1 base from V and 1 base from J, leaving 5 bases between. The CDR3 is CASSLYGNYGYTF. The CDR3 nucleotides are TGCGCCAGCAGCTTGTACGGTAACTATGGCTACACCTTC.

V gene TRBV28 combines with J gene TRBJ1-5, with D possibly matching TRBD1 (5 bases). Deletions cut 8 bases from V and 1 base from J, with 15 bases between. This CDR3 spans 15 amino acids. The germline gives CDR1 MDHEN, CDR2 SYDVKM. The CDR3 coding sequence is TGTGCCAGCCGCGAGAGGGGTAGGAGCAATCAGCCCCAGCATTTT. Encoded protein: CASRERGRSNQPQHF.

The chain has TRBV5-4 and TRBJ2-7, with D possibly matching TRBD2 (6 bases). The CDR3 is 16 amino acids. V was cut by 0 bases and J by 2 bases, with 15 bases left in between. Germline V gene lookup returns CDR1 SGHNT and CDR2 YYREEE (reference sequence). The DNA of the CDR3 is TGTGCCAGCAGCTTGGGCGCGGGGACTGGCGCCTACGAGCAGTACTTC. It codes for CASSLGAGTGAYEQYF. Full variable domain (remainder filled in from reference TRBV5-4 and TRBJ2-7): ETGVTQSPTHLIKTRGQQVTLRCSSQSGHNTVSWYQQALGQGPQFIFQYYREEENGRGNFPPRFSGLQFPNYSSELNVNALELDDSALYLCASSLGAGTGAYEQYFGPGTRLTVT.